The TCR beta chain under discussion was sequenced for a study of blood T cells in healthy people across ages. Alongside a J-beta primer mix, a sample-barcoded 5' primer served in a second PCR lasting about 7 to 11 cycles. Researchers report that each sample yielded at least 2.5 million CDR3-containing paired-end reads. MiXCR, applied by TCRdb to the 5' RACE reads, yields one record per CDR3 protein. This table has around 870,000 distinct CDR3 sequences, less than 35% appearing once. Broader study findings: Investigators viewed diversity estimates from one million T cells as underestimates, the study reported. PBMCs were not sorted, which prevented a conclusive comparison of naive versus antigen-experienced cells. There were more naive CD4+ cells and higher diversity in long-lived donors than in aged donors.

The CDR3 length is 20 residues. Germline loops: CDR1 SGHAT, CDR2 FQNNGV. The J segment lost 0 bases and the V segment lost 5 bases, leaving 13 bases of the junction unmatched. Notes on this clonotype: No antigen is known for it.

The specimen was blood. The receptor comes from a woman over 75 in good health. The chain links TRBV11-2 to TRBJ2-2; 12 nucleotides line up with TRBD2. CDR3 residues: CASSLPILAGGLTNTGELFF. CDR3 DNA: TGTGCCAGCAGCCTCCCTATACTAGCGGGGGGACTAACGAACACCGGGGAGCTGTTTTTT.